These 27 T cell receptor beta chains share one sample of origin, sequenced in a study of T cell responses to AZD1222 COVID-19 vaccine. Sequencing was performed with immunoSEQ multiplex PCR; in TCRdb, only in-frame clones are kept and a portion is missing. The sample lists about 140,000 clones; around 93% were seen once. This specimen consisted of peripheral blood, obtained 28 days after the second AZD1222 dose. The receptor set was obtained from an adult who received the AZD1222 COVID-19 vaccine.

This chain uses TRBV7-8 with TRBJ2-5; no definite D call. V was pared by 2 bases and J by 5 bases, with 6 bases between. Germline CDR1 SGHVS, CDR2 FQNEAQ. There are 12 residues in the CDR3. CDR3 nucleotide sequence: TGTGCCAGCAGCTTATTGGGCGAGACCCAGTACTTC. This encodes CASSLLGETQYF.

CDR3 loop: CAISEDRDGYTF. DNA for the CDR3: TGTGCCATCAGTGAGGACAGGGATGGCTACACCTTC. This chain links TRBV10-3 with TRBJ1-2; 7 bases agree with TRBD1. V lost 2 bases, J lost 6 bases, and 0 bases stayed unmatched. Germline CDR1 and CDR2: ENHRY and SYGVKD. The CDR3 runs 12 residues.

DNA for the CDR3: TGTGCCACCAGCCTGGCAGGTCCTGAGCCCCAGCATTTT. Protein product: CATSLAGPEPQHF. The rearrangement links TRBV15 to TRBJ1-5; no firm D call. V dropped 5 bases and J dropped 8 bases, with 13 bases sitting between them. The CDR3 runs to 13 residues. CDR1 is LNHNV, CDR2 YYDKDF, per germline (reference sequence).

This rearrangement joins TRBV5-4 to TRBJ2-1; D remains unclear. This CDR3 spans 15 amino acids. Deletions cut 4 bases from V and 5 bases from J, with 16 bases between. The germline V gene has CDR1 SGHNT and CDR2 YYREEE (reference sequence). The CDR3 spells CASSPGPLGNNEQFF. The CDR3 DNA reads TGTGCCAGCAGCCCCGGACCCCTAGGGAACAATGAGCAGTTCTTC. Full variable domain (remainder filled in from reference TRBV5-4 and TRBJ2-1): ETGVTQSPTHLIKTRGQQVTLRCSSQSGHNTVSWYQQALGQGPQFIFQYYREEENGRGNFPPRFSGLQFPNYSSELNVNALELDDSALYLCASSPGPLGNNEQFFGPGTRLTVL.

The chain couples TRBV5-4 to TRBJ2-7; 7 nucleotides align to TRBD1. J gave up 5 bases and V 4 bases, and 6 bases lay outside the gene matches. Germline values: CDR1 SGHNT, CDR2 YYREEE (reference sequence). The CDR3 is 13 amino acids. The CDR3 loop reads CASSPDRVNEQYF. The CDR3, as DNA: TGTGCCAGCAGCCCAGACAGGGTCAACGAGCAGTACTTC.

V is TRBV12-3 or TRBV12-4 and J is TRBJ1-2, with D unresolved. V gave up 0 bases and J gave up 8 bases, with 7 bases separating them. The CDR3 spans 12 residues. CDR3 region: CASSLASWGYTF. The CDR3 DNA is TGTGCCAGCAGTTTAGCCTCGTGGGGCTACACCTTC.

The gene calls are TRBV28 and TRBJ1-1; D not resolved. CDR3 size: 14 residues. The germline V gene has CDR1 MDHEN and CDR2 SYDVKM. V lost 2 bases and J 3 bases, leaving 10 bases between the germline ends. Here the CDR3 reads CASSLSTEYTEAFF. DNA of the CDR3: TGTGCCAGCAGTTTAAGCACTGAGTACACTGAAGCTTTCTTT.

The rearrangement links TRBV19 to TRBJ2-1; D gene unclear. Germline lookup yields CDR1 LNHDA and CDR2 SQIVND (reference sequence). V was clipped by 1 base and J by 0 bases, with 7 bases between them. The CDR3 is 15 residues long. The CDR3 is CASSIAASSYNEQFF. CDR3 in DNA: TGTGCCAGTAGTATAGCGGCCAGCTCCTACAATGAGCAGTTCTTC.

The rearrangement uses TRBV9 and TRBJ1-1; D gene uncertain. The CDR3 is 13 amino acids. Germline assignment: CDR1 SGDLS and CDR2 YYNGEE. Deletions cut 3 bases from V and 3 bases from J, with 9 bases between. DNA for the CDR3: TGTGCCAGCAGCGCCCTCGGCGACACTGAAGCTTTCTTT. It translates to CASSALGDTEAFF. The complete variable domain, with remaining parts taken from reference TRBV9 and TRBJ1-1, reads DSGVTQTPKHLITATGQRVTLRCSPRSGDLSVYWYQQSLDQGLQFLIQYYNGEERAKGNILERFSAQQFPDLHSELNLSSLELGDSALYFCASSALGDTEAFFGQGTRLTVV.

DNA of the CDR3: TGTGCCAGCAGCACCGGATGGGGGGAGATGTCACGTTCACCCCTCCACTTT. This sequence encodes CASSTGWGEMSRSPLHF. V usage is TRBV11-2 and J usage is TRBJ1-6; D perhaps matches TRBD1 (5 bases). The germline V and J ends were trimmed by 5 bases and 9 bases, with 23 bases remaining between them. The CDR3 consists of 17 residues. In germline, CDR1 is SGHAT, CDR2 FQNNGV.

The chain couples TRBV4-3 to TRBJ2-1, with 9 bases fitting TRBD2. The CDR3 runs to 16 residues. V dropped 1 base and J dropped 7; count of bases not matched to a gene: 8. Germline CDR1 LGHNA, CDR2 YSLEER. The CDR3 protein is CASSQGLAGVRNEQFF. Here the CDR3 DNA reads TGCGCCAGCAGCCAAGGGTTAGCGGGAGTGAGAAATGAGCAGTTCTTC.

The rearrangement uses TRBV7-9 and TRBJ2-1; TRBD1 matches at 11 bases. Per the germline V gene, CDR1 is SEHNR and CDR2 is FQNEAQ (reference sequence). The junction had 4 bases not matched to a gene; V was cut back by 3 bases and J by 6 bases. The CDR3 contains 15 residues. CDR3 residues: CASSFGQGAGNEQFF. The DNA of the CDR3 is TGTGCCAGCAGCTTTGGACAGGGGGCTGGCAATGAGCAGTTCTTC.

This rearrangement joins TRBV6-5 to TRBJ1-1, with 9 bases lining up with TRBD1. Trimming at V came to 6 bases and at J to 7 bases, leaving 3 bases not matched to a gene. Germline V lookup: CDR1 MNHEY, CDR2 SVGAGI. The length of the CDR3 is 12 residues. CDR3 coding DNA: TGTGCCAGCAGCCGGGACAGGGATGAAGCTTTCTTT. This encodes CASSRDRDEAFF.

This clone was counted a few times. The chain combines TRBV6-5 with TRBJ2-7, with a tentative D call TRBD1 (5 bases). Trimming stripped 2 bases from V and 2 bases from J, with 7 bases between. The CDR3 is 13 amino acids. Germline V gives CDR1 MNHEY, CDR2 SVGAGI. CDR3 coding DNA: TGTGCCAGCAGTTACGCAGGGACCTACGAGCAGTACTTC. Its translation: CASSYAGTYEQYF.

The V call is TRBV6-1, the J call TRBJ2-3; TRBD1 might be the D (6 bases). CDR1 MNHNS and CDR2 SASEGT come from the germline V gene. The CDR3 is 13 amino acids. The V and J ends lost 6 bases and 4 bases respectively, with 11 bases between them. CDR3 in amino acids: CASRNRVSDTQYF. In nucleotides, the CDR3 is TGTGCCAGCAGAAACAGGGTCTCAGATACGCAGTATTTT.

The chain has TRBV7-8 and TRBJ2-1; no clear D gene. The CDR3 contains 17 residues. Trimming removed 1 base at V and 3 bases at J, with 16 bases between. The germline CDR1 and CDR2 sequences are SGHVS and FQNEAQ. CDR3 residues: CASSLGAPRVIYNEQFF. The CDR3 DNA sequence: TGTGCCAGCAGCTTAGGGGCCCCCCGGGTAATCTACAATGAGCAGTTCTTC.

This clone was seen once. This chain links TRBV29-1 with TRBJ2-3; 9 positions match TRBD1. The V and J ends lost 6 bases and 5 bases, in that order; junction bases with no gene match: 9. The CDR3 sequence is 14 residues long. CDR1 is SQVTM, CDR2 ANQGSEA, per germline. The CDR3 nucleotides are TGCAGCGTGCCGGGACAGGGACGCGTAGATACGCAGTATTTT. The encoded protein is CSVPGQGRVDTQYF.

The chain recombines TRBV27 with TRBJ1-5; a weak D match, TRBD1 (6 bases). Trimming stripped 3 bases from V and 7 bases from J, with 16 bases between. CDR3 length: 15 amino acids. Looked up from germline, CDR1 is MNHEY and CDR2 is SMNVEV (reference sequence). The CDR3 reads CASSLVGGRGQPQHF. In DNA, the CDR3 is TGTGCCAGCAGTTTGGTAGGGGGAAGGGGCCAGCCCCAGCATTTT.

The V gene is TRBV7-2, the J gene TRBJ1-5; unclear D gene. CDR3 length: 17 amino acids. Trimming pared 1 base from V and 5 bases from J, leaving 18 bases between. Germline CDR1 reads SGHTA; CDR2 reads FQGNSA. CDR3 sequence reads: CASSLGKEGGWDQPQHF. The DNA for the CDR3 is TGTGCCAGCAGCTTAGGGAAGGAGGGAGGGTGGGATCAGCCCCAGCATTTT.

The CDR3 loop reads CASRTTGSQSKKLFF. The CDR3 DNA sequence: TGTGCCAGCAGGACAACAGGGTCCCAATCCAAAAAACTGTTTTTT. The genes are TRBV25-1 and TRBJ1-4; D perhaps matches TRBD1 (6 bases). The V gene's germline CDR1 is MGHDK and CDR2 SYGVNS. The CDR3 runs to 15 residues. V was trimmed by 6 bases and J by 9 bases, leaving 20 bases between them.

This clone showed up just once. This chain uses TRBV6-5 with TRBJ1-2; the D gene is possibly TRBD1 (6 bases). Germline V gene data show CDR1 as MNHEY and CDR2 as SVGAGI. Trimming shortened V by 6 bases and J by 4 bases, and 15 bases separated the two germline ends. This CDR3 has 14 residues. In DNA, the CDR3 is TGTGCCAGCAGCCGGACAGCTCTCAGCTATGGCTACACCTTC. It encodes CASSRTALSYGYTF.

The rearrangement links TRBV7-2 to TRBJ2-7; 9 positions agree with TRBD1. CDR3 length equals 15 residues. Trimming at V came to 5 bases and at J to 6 bases, leaving 11 bases not matched to a gene. Germline V CDR1 and CDR2: SGHTA, FQGNSA. CDR3 residues: CASSASGQGFGEQYF. CDR3 nucleotide sequence: TGTGCCAGCAGCGCTAGCGGACAGGGGTTCGGCGAGCAGTACTTC.

The gene calls are TRBV4-3 and TRBJ2-7; TRBD2 agrees at 13 bases. J was trimmed by 2 bases and V by 2 bases; bases with no gene match: 12. Germline V lookup: CDR1 LGHNA, CDR2 YSLEER. This CDR3 contains 19 residues. DNA of the CDR3: TGCGCCAGCAGCCAACAAGCCTCGACTAGCGGGAGGATCCCCTACGAGCAGTACTTC. This codes for CASSQQASTSGRIPYEQYF.

The genes are TRBV5-4 and TRBJ1-1, with 9 nucleotides matching TRBD1. J gave up 13 bases and V 3 bases, and 13 bases lay outside the gene matches. This CDR3 is built from 14 residues. Germline CDR1 reads SGHNT; CDR2 reads YYREEE (reference sequence). The CDR3 nucleotides read TGTGCCAGCAGCTCCGGACAGGGGAGGCGTGAAAGTTTCTTT. It is translated as CASSSGQGRRESFF.

V is TRBV10-1 and J is TRBJ1-1; D gene ambiguous. The V gene lost 0 bases and the J gene lost 7 bases, with 6 bases spanning the gap. Per germline, CDR1 WNHNN and CDR2 SYGVQD (reference sequence). The CDR3 consists of 12 residues. Here the CDR3 reads CASSESESEAFF. The CDR3 DNA follows: TGCGCCAGCAGTGAGTCGGAAAGTGAAGCTTTCTTT.

V is TRBV7-2 and J is TRBJ2-3; D may be TRBD2 (6 bases). Germline CDR1 SGHTA, CDR2 FQGNSA. The V end was cut by 3 bases, the J end by 4 bases, with 8 bases between. This CDR3 comprises 13 residues. The CDR3 protein is CASSFTGADTQYF. The DNA for the CDR3 is TGTGCCAGCAGCTTCACGGGGGCAGATACGCAGTATTTT.

The V call is TRBV5-1, the J call TRBJ1-1, with 7 bases matching TRBD1. CDR1 SGHRS and CDR2 YFSETQ come from the germline V gene. The CDR3 spans 12 residues. Trimming removed 7 bases from V and 7 bases from J; junction bases left unmatched: 7. The CDR3 sequence is CASGLQGYEAFF. The CDR3 nucleotides are TGCGCCAGCGGGCTACAGGGGTATGAAGCTTTCTTT.